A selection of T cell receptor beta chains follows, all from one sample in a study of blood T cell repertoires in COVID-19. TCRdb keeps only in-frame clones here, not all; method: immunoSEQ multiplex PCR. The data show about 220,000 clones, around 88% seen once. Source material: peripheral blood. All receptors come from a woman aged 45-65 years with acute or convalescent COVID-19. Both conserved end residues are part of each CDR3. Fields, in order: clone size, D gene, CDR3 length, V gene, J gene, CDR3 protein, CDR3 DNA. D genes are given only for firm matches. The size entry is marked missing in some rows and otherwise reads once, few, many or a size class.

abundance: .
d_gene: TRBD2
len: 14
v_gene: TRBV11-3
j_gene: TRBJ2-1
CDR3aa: CASSRSGTYNEQFF
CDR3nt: TGTGCCAGCAGCCGGAGCGGGACCTACAATGAGCAGTTCTTC

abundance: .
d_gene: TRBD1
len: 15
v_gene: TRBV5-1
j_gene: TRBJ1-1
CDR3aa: CASSWGDRLNTEAFF
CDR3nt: TGCGCCAGCAGCTGGGGGGACAGATTGAACACTGAAGCTTTCTTT

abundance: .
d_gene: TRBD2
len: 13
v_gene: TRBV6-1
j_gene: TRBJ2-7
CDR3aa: CASSEQGTTEQYF
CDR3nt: TGTGCCAGCAGTGAACAAGGGACTACCGAGCAGTACTTC

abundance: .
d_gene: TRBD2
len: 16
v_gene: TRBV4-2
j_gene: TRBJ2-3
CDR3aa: CASSQDRTSGSFTQYF
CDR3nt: TGTGCCAGCAGCCAAGACCGGACTAGCGGGAGTTTTACGCAGTATTTT

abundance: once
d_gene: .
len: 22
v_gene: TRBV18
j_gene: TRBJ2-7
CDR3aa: CASSPRGGAPNQYGSDSYEQYF
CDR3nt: TGTGCCAGCTCACCGCGAGGAGGAGCTCCTAACCAATATGGTAGTGATTCCTACGAGCAGTACTTC

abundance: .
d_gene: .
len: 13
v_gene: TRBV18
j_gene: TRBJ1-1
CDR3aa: CASSLEGNTEAFF
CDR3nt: TGTGCCAGCTCTCTGGAGGGGAACACTGAAGCTTTCTTT

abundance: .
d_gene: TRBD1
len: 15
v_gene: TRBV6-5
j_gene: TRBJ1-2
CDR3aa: CASSYEAGGAYGYTF
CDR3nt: TGTGCCAGCAGTTACGAGGCAGGGGGCGCCTATGGCTACACCTTC

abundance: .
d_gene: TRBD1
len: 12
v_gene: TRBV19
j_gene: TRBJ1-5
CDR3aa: CASAGQNQPQHF
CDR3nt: TGTGCCAGTGCGGGACAGAATCAGCCCCAGCATTTT

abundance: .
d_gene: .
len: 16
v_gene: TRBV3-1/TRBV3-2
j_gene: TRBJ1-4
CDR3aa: CASSQGGGGGREKLFF
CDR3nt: TGTGCCAGCAGCCAAGGCGGTGGGGGAGGAAGGGAAAAACTGTTTTTT

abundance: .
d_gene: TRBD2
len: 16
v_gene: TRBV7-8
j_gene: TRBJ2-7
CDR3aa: CASSLRASGYTYEQYF
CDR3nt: TGTGCCAGCAGCTTGAGGGCTAGCGGCTATACCTACGAGCAGTACTTC

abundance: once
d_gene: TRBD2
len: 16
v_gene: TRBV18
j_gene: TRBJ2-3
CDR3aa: CASSPLSGRSTDTQYF
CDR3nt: TGTGCCAGCTCACCACTTAGCGGGAGGAGCACAGATACGCAGTATTTT

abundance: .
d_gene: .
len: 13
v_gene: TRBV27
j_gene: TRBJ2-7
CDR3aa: CASSSAVGYEQYF
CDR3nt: TGTGCCAGCAGCAGTGCGGTCGGCTACGAGCAGTACTTC

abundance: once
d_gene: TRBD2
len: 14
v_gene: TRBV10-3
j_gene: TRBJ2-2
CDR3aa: CAPRTSGTGGELFF
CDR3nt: TGTGCCCCCCGGACTAGCGGGACTGGCGGGGAGCTGTTTTTT

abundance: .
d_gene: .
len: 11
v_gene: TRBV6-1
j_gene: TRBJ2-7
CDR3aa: CASSEANEQYF
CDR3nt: TGTGCCAGCAGTGAAGCCAACGAGCAGTACTTC

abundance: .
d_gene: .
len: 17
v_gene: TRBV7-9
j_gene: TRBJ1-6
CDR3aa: CASSLWVSGDYNSPLHF
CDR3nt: TGTGCCAGCAGCTTATGGGTCTCAGGGGACTATAATTCACCCCTCCACTTT

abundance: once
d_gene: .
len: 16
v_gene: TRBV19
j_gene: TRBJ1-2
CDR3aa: CASSIDLKGSAYGYTF
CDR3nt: TGTGCCAGTAGTATAGATCTTAAGGGTAGCGCCTATGGCTACACCTTC

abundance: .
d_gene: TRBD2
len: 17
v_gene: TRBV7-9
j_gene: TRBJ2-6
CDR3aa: CASSPLAGALGANVLTF
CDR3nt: TGTGCCAGCAGCCCACTAGCGGGAGCCCTGGGGGCCAACGTCCTGACTTTC

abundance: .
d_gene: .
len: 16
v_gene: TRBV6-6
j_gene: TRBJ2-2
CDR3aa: CASSYQETGSAGELFF
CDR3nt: TGTGCCAGCAGTTACCAAGAGACAGGCTCGGCCGGGGAGCTGTTTTTT

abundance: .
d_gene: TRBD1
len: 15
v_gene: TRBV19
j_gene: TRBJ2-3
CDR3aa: CASSMGRGREDTQYF
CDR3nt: TGTGCCAGTAGTATGGGCAGGGGGCGCGAAGATACGCAGTATTTT

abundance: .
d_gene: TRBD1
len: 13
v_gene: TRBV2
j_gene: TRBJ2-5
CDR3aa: CASSRTGLETQYF
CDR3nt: TGTGCCAGCAGCCGGACAGGATTAGAGACCCAGTACTTC

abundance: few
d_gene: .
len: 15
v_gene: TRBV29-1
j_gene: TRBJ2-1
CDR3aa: CSVSLLSYSYNEQFF
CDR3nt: TGCAGCGTTAGCCTTTTGAGTTACTCCTACAATGAGCAGTTCTTC

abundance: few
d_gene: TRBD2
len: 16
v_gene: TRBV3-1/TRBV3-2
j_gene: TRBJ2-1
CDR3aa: CASSSRLAGEADEQFF
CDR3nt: TGTGCCAGCAGCTCCCGACTAGCGGGAGAGGCAGATGAGCAGTTCTTC

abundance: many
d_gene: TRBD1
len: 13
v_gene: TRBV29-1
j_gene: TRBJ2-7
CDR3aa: CSVPGQGGNEQYF
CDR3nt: TGCAGCGTCCCGGGACAGGGTGGCAACGAGCAGTACTTC

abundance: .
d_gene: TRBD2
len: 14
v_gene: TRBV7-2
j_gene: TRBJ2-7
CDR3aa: CASSLGLAGVEQYF
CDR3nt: TGTGCCAGCAGCTTAGGACTAGCGGGAGTTGAGCAGTACTTC